This T cell receptor beta chain derives from a study of T cells in narcolepsy. Overall study findings and caveats: Autoreactive clone sequences were missing from some blood memory CD4+ repertoires. Same-patient CSF and blood CD4+ T cell clonotypes included HCRT-specific and TRIB2-specific autoreactive ones. Autoreactive clonotypes reportedly recurred in blood of same and different patients, not controls.

Using immunoSEQ multiplex PCR, the repertoire was profiled, and TCRdb retains in-frame clones only, with some absent. The profile shows 25,000 to 35,000 clones, 79% of them singletons. Notes on this clone: The target antigen is unknown.

The sequencing input was memory (CD45RA-) CD4+ T cells from blood. The receptor comes from a human donor in good health.

DNA of the CDR3: TGTGCCAGCAGTGACTCGGTGGGGGGGGAAAACATTCAGTACTTC. Protein product: CASSDSVGGENIQYF. This chain joins TRBV6-4 and TRBJ2-4; 7 positions match TRBD2. Germline CDR1 MRHNA, CDR2 SNTAGT. V lost 0 bases to trimming and J lost 5 bases; unmatched junction nucleotides: 4. CDR3 size: 15 residues.